The 25 T cell receptor beta chains presented below share a single source sample, sequenced in a study of shared clonotypes between healthy human individuals. Data came from immunoSEQ multiplex PCR; TCRdb stores just in-frame clones and leaves some out. The sample has about 2.4 million clones; over 85% are singletons. Sequencing was carried out using naive CD4+ T cells from PBMCs. Subset indicated: CD45RA+ positively selected. All receptors derive from a man younger than 35 in good health. Some clones in this sample may be carry-over from other donors' samples.

This clone was detected once. The rearrangement links TRBV5-6 to TRBJ2-7, with unresolved D. The CDR3 covers 14 residues. CDR1 is SGHDT and CDR2 is YYEEEE in the germline V gene. Trimming took 9 bases from V and 2 from J, leaving 18 bases between them. The CDR3 reads CATNPLGRPYEQYF. The DNA of the CDR3 is TGTGCCACCAACCCTCTGGGTCGCCCCTACGAGCAGTACTTC.

This clone was seen just once. J is TRBJ2-1 and V is TRBV12-5; 8 bases are shared with TRBD2. V dropped 5 bases and J dropped 3; count of bases not matched to a gene: 15. The CDR3 runs to 18 residues. CDR1 LGHNT and CDR2 FRNRAP come from the germline V gene. CDR3 sequence reads: CASGPRSGGRSLYNEQFF. CDR3 bases: TGTGCTAGTGGTCCTCGGAGTGGCGGGAGGAGCCTCTACAATGAGCAGTTCTTC.

This chain links TRBV10-3 with TRBJ2-7; D may be TRBD1 (5 bases). Germline V gives CDR1 ENHRY, CDR2 SYGVKD. This CDR3 is built from 15 residues. Trimming left V 0 bases short and J 1 base short, with 10 bases between. In nucleotides, the CDR3 is TGTGCCATCAGTGAGTCGCCTCAGGGTTCCTACGAGCAGTACTTC. Translation: CAISESPQGSYEQYF.

The J gene is TRBJ1-5, the V gene TRBV6-6; D remains unclear. The V end was cut by 4 bases, the J end by 3 bases, with 7 bases between. CDR3 length: 13 residues. Germline-derived CDR1 and CDR2 are MNHNY and SVGAGI (reference sequence). The CDR3 reads CASSSGINQPQHF. In DNA, the CDR3 is TGTGCCAGCAGTTCAGGAATCAATCAGCCCCAGCATTTT.

Points on this clone: Other nucleotide sequences in the sample specify the same CDR3. The rearrangement links TRBV18 to TRBJ2-1; TRBD1 matches 9 bases. In germline, CDR1 is KGHSH, CDR2 LQKENI. V trimming: 6 bases; J trimming: 2 bases; junction bases outside the gene matches: 5. This CDR3 comprises 15 residues. This CDR3 is CASSPDRGTYNEQFF. The DNA for the CDR3 is TGTGCCAGCTCGCCTGACAGGGGGACCTACAATGAGCAGTTCTTC.

In this sample, this clone turned up once. This sequence joins TRBV5-1 and TRBJ1-3; 11 bases match TRBD1. CDR3 length: 16 amino acids. The germline gives CDR1 SGHRS, CDR2 YFSETQ. V dropped 4 bases and J dropped 4; count of bases not matched to a gene: 7. CDR3 residues: CASSLGTGGSGNTIYF. The CDR3 DNA is TGCGCCAGCAGCCTTGGGACAGGGGGGTCCGGAAACACCATATATTTT.

With regard to this clone: At the DNA level, this CDR3 is encoded by other sequences in the same sample as well. V gene TRBV7-3 combines with J gene TRBJ2-3, with 8 bases lining up with TRBD2. The CDR3 contains 16 residues. J gave up 1 base and V 0 bases, and 3 bases lay outside the gene matches. Germline assignment: CDR1 SGHTA and CDR2 FQGTGA. The CDR3 DNA is TGTGCCAGCAGCTTAACAGCGGGAGCGGGCACAGATACGCAGTATTTT. Protein sequence: CASSLTAGAGTDTQYF.

The chain combines TRBV6-5 with TRBJ2-3; TRBD2 aligns across 9 bases. This CDR3 is 15 amino acids long. Per germline, CDR1 MNHEY and CDR2 SVGAGI. V lost 6 bases and J lost 3; bases outside the gene matches: 7. As DNA, the CDR3 is TGTGCCAGCAGACCCGGGACTAGCATGACAGATACGCAGTATTTT. This sequence encodes CASRPGTSMTDTQYF.

The rearrangement joins TRBV28 to TRBJ2-7, with 11 nucleotides matching TRBD2. Germline V CDR1 and CDR2: MDHEN, SYDVKM. The CDR3 runs to 17 residues. Trimming took 2 bases from V and 3 from J; bases not matched to a gene: 9. CDR3 sequence: CASSLRQGLAVIYEQYF. CDR3 bases: TGTGCCAGCAGTTTAAGACAGGGACTAGCGGTGATCTACGAGCAGTACTTC.

V gene TRBV5-1 combines with J gene TRBJ2-3; 11 bases match TRBD2. The CDR3 runs 17 residues. V was clipped by 2 bases and J by 2 bases; unmatched bases: 7. Germline V gene sequence: CDR1 SGHRS, CDR2 YFSETQ. DNA of the CDR3: TGCGCCAGCAGCTTTGCTACGACTAGCGGGATCACAGATACGCAGTATTTT. Protein: CASSFATTSGITDTQYF.

In its sample, this clone was seen a few times. The chain links TRBV11-2 to TRBJ1-5; D is ambiguous. This CDR3 spans 14 amino acids. With 1 base removed from V and 0 bases from J, the gap between germline ends came to 4 bases. CDR1 SGHAT and CDR2 FQNNGV come from the germline V gene. The CDR3, as DNA: TGTGCCAGCAGCTTAGGCATTAGCAATCAGCCCCAGCATTTT. This gives the protein CASSLGISNQPQHF.

The J gene is TRBJ2-3, the V gene TRBV7-3; D is unclear. Germline CDR1 and CDR2: SGHTA and FQGTGA. CDR3 length: 15 residues. Trimming cost V 5 bases and J 2 bases, with 14 bases left between them. The CDR3 sequence is CASSLRPYPTDTQYF. CDR3 in DNA: TGTGCCAGCAGCCTCCGGCCTTACCCCACAGATACGCAGTATTTT.

This clone appeared once. DNA for the CDR3: TGTGCCAGCAGCTTGGGTTGGGGGAGACTGAGCTCCTACGAGCAGTACTTC. Amino acids: CASSLGWGRLSSYEQYF. This chain uses TRBV7-9 with TRBJ2-7; D may correspond to TRBD1 or TRBD2 (5 bases each). Trimming removed 3 bases at V and 0 bases at J, with 18 bases between. This CDR3 comprises 17 residues. Per the germline V gene, CDR1 is SEHNR and CDR2 is FQNEAQ (reference sequence).

DNA for the CDR3: TGTGCCAGCAGCCTCCAGCGGGGAAGCTCCTACAATGAGCAGTTCTTC. Protein product: CASSLQRGSSYNEQFF. The V gene is TRBV7-3, the J gene TRBJ2-1, with 7 positions matching TRBD2. Germline lookup yields CDR1 SGHTA and CDR2 FQGTGA. The CDR3 runs to 16 residues. V lost 5 bases, J lost 0 bases, and 7 bases stayed unmatched.

The chain carries TRBV5-6 and TRBJ2-7; 11 nucleotides match TRBD2. After removal of 4 bases from V and 8 bases from J, the junction contained 5 bases not matched to a gene. CDR1 and CDR2 from the germline V gene are SGHDT and YYEEEE. This CDR3 has 13 residues. CDR3 amino acids: CASSTGTSGKQYF. The CDR3 bases are TGTGCCAGCAGCACTGGGACTAGCGGTAAGCAGTACTTC.

The genes are TRBV28 and TRBJ2-1; tentative D call: TRBD2 (6 bases). This CDR3 region has 13 residues. V lost 7 bases and J 9 bases, leaving 16 bases between the germline ends. Per the germline V gene, CDR1 is MDHEN and CDR2 is SYDVKM. The CDR3 DNA is TGTGCCAGCACAAATCTAGCGCCCAGTGAGCAGTTCTTC. Its protein product is CASTNLAPSEQFF.

V usage is TRBV7-9 and J usage is TRBJ2-6; D may be TRBD2 (5 bases). V was cut by 5 bases and J by 0 bases, with 14 bases left in between. The CDR3 is made up of 17 amino acids. The V gene's germline CDR1 is SEHNR and CDR2 FQNEAQ (reference sequence). CDR3 DNA: TGTGCCAGCAGCCCAAAGGGAGCACACTCTGGGGCCAACGTCCTGACTTTC. It yields the protein CASSPKGAHSGANVLTF. Filled out from reference TRBV7-9 and TRBJ2-6, the complete variable domain reads DTGVSQNPRHKITKRGQNVTFRCDPISEHNRLYWYRQTLGQGPEFLTYFQNEAQLEKSRLLSDRFSAERPKGSFSTLEIQRTEQGDSAMYLCASSPKGAHSGANVLTFGAGSRLTVL.

The chain is built from TRBV5-6 and TRBJ2-7; no clear D gene. The ends were cut back, 1 base at V and 7 bases at J, with 12 bases in the middle. Germline V gives CDR1 SGHDT, CDR2 YYEEEE. The CDR3 runs to 13 residues. Here the CDR3 reads CASSLLRSLEQYF. The CDR3 nucleotides are TGTGCCAGCAGCTTGTTGAGATCATTGGAGCAGTACTTC.

With respect to this clone: The sample holds other DNA sequences that translate to the same CDR3. This chain connects TRBV18 to TRBJ2-5; weak D call: TRBD2 (5 bases). Looked up from germline, CDR1 is KGHSH and CDR2 is LQKENI. V gave up 3 bases and J gave up 4 bases, with 9 bases separating them. The CDR3 length is 13 residues. The DNA of the CDR3 is TGTGCCAGCTCACCTGGGAGAGGAGAGACCCAGTACTTC. It translates to CASSPGRGETQYF.

The rearrangement joins TRBV9 to TRBJ1-6, with D maybe TRBD1 (6 bases). V was clipped by 4 bases and J by 12 bases, with 20 bases between them. The CDR3 runs to 15 residues. Looked up from germline, CDR1 is SGDLS and CDR2 is YYNGEE. The CDR3 nucleotides read TGTGCCAGCAGCCCCCCGGGACATCATCCGCTACCCCTCCACTTT. Translation gives CASSPPGHHPLPLHF. The full variable domain, its missing parts supplied by reference TRBV9 and TRBJ1-6, is DSGVTQTPKHLITATGQRVTLRCSPRSGDLSVYWYQQSLDQGLQFLIQYYNGEERAKGNILERFSAQQFPDLHSELNLSSLELGDSALYFCASSPPGHHPLPLHFGNGTRLTVT.

This clone was observed a handful of times. V usage is TRBV2 and J usage is TRBJ2-7, with unresolved D. Germline V lookup: CDR1 SNHLY, CDR2 FYNNEI. Trimming left V 6 bases short and J 6 bases short, with 9 bases between. The CDR3 extends over 11 amino acids. The CDR3 sequence: CASRQNIEQYF. CDR3 coding DNA: TGTGCCAGCAGGCAAAACATCGAGCAGTACTTC.

The chain couples TRBV27 to TRBJ1-1; 7 nucleotides match TRBD1. The CDR3 has 17 residues. J gave up 4 bases and V 7 bases, and 18 bases lay outside the gene matches. The germline V gene encodes CDR1 MNHEY and CDR2 SMNVEV (reference sequence). The CDR3 DNA is TGTGCCAGCACTTCGAGTCCCCGACAGGGTGTGGGCACTGAAGCTTTCTTT. Amino acids: CASTSSPRQGVGTEAFF.

The DNA of the CDR3 is TGTGCCAGCAGGGGAATTGATCTTACGCAGTATTTT. Translated, it gives CASRGIDLTQYF. The chain employs TRBV2 and TRBJ2-3; D is uncertain. The CDR3 contains 12 residues. Trimming left V 6 bases short and J 8 bases short, with 12 bases between. Germline CDR1 SNHLY, CDR2 FYNNEI.

This clone is a singleton in its sample. The chain joins TRBV6-1 to TRBJ1-2; D possibly corresponds to TRBD1 (5 bases). This CDR3 has 14 amino acids. V lost 6 bases to trimming and J lost 2 bases, with 13 bases between them. CDR1 is MNHNS and CDR2 is SASEGT in the germline V gene. Here the CDR3 DNA reads TGTGCCAGCAGACAACAGGAGGGCAACTATGGCTACACCTTC. Residues: CASRQQEGNYGYTF.

As DNA, the CDR3 is TGTGCCAGCAGTGCTAGCGGGAGGGGTACCGGGGAGCTGTTTTTT. It translates to CASSASGRGTGELFF. The J gene is TRBJ2-2, the V gene TRBV2; 12 bases are shared with TRBD2. The J segment lost 5 bases and the V segment lost 4 bases, leaving 2 bases of the junction unmatched. The CDR3 is 15 amino acids. Germline V gene data show CDR1 as SNHLY and CDR2 as FYNNEI.